This entry concerns a single T cell receptor (beta chain). Reverse transcription of 0.5 to 1 ug RNA used random hexamers. TCRdb re-derived calls from the immunoSEQ multiplex PCR reads in MiXCR, one entry per CDR3 protein. The sample yields more than 100,000 distinct CDR3 sequences, 90% to 95% seen once. Germline CDR1 reads MDHEN; CDR2 reads SYDVKM. V lost 4 bases and J lost 2; bases outside the gene matches: 5. The CDR3 covers 14 residues. This specimen belongs to a study of CD8 T cells in Susac syndrome. The rearrangement uses TRBV28 and TRBJ2-7; 7 bases map to TRBD2. The TCR comes from a human donor in good health. The sequenced sample consisted of CD4+ T cells from PBMCs. The CDR3 protein is CASSSGGTTYEQYF. CDR3 nucleotides: TGTGCCAGCAGTTCCGGTGGGACTACCTACGAGCAGTACTTC. Full variable domain (remainder filled in from reference TRBV28 and TRBJ2-7): DVKVTQSSRYLVKRTGEKVFLECVQDMDHENMFWYRQDPGLGLRLIYFSYDVKMKEKGDIPEGYSVSREKKERFSLILESASTNQTSMYLCASSSGGTTYEQYFGPGTRLTVT.